Detailed here is one T cell receptor (beta chain). Its antigen remains unidentified. Time point defined: persistent/refractory GD, antithyroid drugs over 5 years with positive TRAb. RNA isolated from PBMCs was used to make the TCR library. From an endocrinology department in Xi'an, China, came the patients. Relying on iRepertoire HTBI primers and Arm-PCR of CDR3 regions, the team built TCR beta libraries. In TCRdb, the multiplex PCR reads were re-called with MiXCR into one record per CDR3 protein. In the table there are approximately 690,000 distinct CDR3 sequences, 25% to 30% of which are singletons. The sample is drawn from a study of regulatory T cells in long-lasting Graves disease. The study's findings and limits: Because few samples were included, accuracy may have been lower. Only peripheral blood was studied, not thyroid tissue. Comparison showed that persistent patients shared more public clonotypes (about 2,700) than new patients (about 880).

Sequenced here: peripheral blood mononuclear cells (PBMCs), sampled when the disease was refractory, from a patient treated with antithyroid drugs. The sequence came from a female donor with Graves disease.

The CDR3 loop reads CASSWLETDTQYF. DNA of the CDR3: TGTGCCAGCAGTTGGCTGGAGACAGATACGCAGTATTTT. The chain uses TRBV12-3 or TRBV12-4 and TRBJ2-3; unclear D gene. V lost 4 bases, J lost 3 bases, and 8 bases lay in between. CDR3 length equals 13 residues.